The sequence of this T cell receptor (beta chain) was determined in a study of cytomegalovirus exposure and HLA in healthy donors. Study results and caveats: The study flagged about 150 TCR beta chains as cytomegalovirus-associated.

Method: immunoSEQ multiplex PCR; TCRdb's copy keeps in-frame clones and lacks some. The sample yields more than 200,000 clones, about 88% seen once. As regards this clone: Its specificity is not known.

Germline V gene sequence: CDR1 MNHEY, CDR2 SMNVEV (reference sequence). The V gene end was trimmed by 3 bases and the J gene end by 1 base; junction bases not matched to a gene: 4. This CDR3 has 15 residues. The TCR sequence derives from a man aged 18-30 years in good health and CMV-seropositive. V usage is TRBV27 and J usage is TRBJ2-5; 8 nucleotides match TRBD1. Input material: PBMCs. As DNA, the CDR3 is TGTGCCAGCAGTTTCGGCAGGGGGCCCCAAGAGACCCAGTACTTC. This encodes CASSFGRGPQETQYF.